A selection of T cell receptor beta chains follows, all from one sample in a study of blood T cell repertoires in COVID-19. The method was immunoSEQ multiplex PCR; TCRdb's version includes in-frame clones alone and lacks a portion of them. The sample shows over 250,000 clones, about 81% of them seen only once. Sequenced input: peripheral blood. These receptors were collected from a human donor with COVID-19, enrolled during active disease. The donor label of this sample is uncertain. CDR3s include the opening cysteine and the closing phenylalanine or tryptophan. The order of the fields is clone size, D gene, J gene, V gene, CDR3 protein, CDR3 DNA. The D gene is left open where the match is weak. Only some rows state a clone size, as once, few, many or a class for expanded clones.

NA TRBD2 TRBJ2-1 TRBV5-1 CASSTYPELAGPYNEQFF TGCGCCAGCAGCACCTATCCTGAACTAGCGGGTCCCTACAATGAGCAGTTCTTC
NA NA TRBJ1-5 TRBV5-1 CASSLAGDSNQPQHF TGCGCCAGCAGCCTTGCGGGGGATAGCAATCAGCCCCAGCATTTT
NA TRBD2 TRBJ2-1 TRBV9 CASSLKRGRQYNEQFF TGTGCCAGCAGCCTAAAGCGGGGGAGACAATACAATGAGCAGTTCTTC
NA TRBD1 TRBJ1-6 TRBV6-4 CASSPEGGQGNSPLHF TGTGCCAGCAGCCCTGAGGGGGGACAGGGTAATTCACCCCTCCACTTT
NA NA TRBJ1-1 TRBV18 CASSPSGKRAPGDTEAFF TGTGCCAGCTCCCCTAGCGGAAAGCGAGCCCCGGGGGACACTGAAGCTTTCTTT
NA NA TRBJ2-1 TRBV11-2 CASSLGSSYNEQFF TGTGCCAGCAGCTTAGGGAGCTCCTACAATGAGCAGTTCTTC
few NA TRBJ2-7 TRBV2 CASSEQTYEQYF TGTGCCAGCAGTGAACAGACCTACGAGCAGTACTTC
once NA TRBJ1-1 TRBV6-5 CASSSLDRTNTEAFF TGTGCCAGCAGTTCCCTAGACAGGACAAACACTGAAGCTTTCTTT
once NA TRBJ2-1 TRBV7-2 CASSYTGAPYNEQFF TGTGCCAGCAGCTACACAGGAGCCCCCTACAATGAGCAGTTCTTC
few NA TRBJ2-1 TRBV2 CASSEWRGDYEQFF TGTGCCAGCAGTGAATGGAGGGGGGACTACGAGCAGTTCTTC
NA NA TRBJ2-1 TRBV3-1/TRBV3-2 CASSQLSGSYNEQFF TGTGCCAGCAGCCAACTTAGCGGCTCCTACAATGAGCAGTTCTTC
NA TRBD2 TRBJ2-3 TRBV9 CASSTSRRETDTQYF TGTGCCAGCAGCACCTCTCGGCGGGAGACAGATACGCAGTATTTT
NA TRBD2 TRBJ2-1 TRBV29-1 CSVGTSGRDNEQFF TGCAGCGTGGGGACTAGCGGGAGGGATAATGAGCAGTTCTTC
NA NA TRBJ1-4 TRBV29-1 CSVDGGRNEKLFF TGCAGCGTTGATGGGGGCCGAAATGAAAAACTGTTTTTT
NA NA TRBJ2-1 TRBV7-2 CASSLYGESRANEQFF TGTGCCAGCAGCTTATACGGGGAGTCAAGGGCCAATGAGCAGTTCTTC
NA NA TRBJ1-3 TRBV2 CASSELRGGAGNTIYF TGTGCCAGCAGTGAATTGAGGGGGGGTGCTGGAAACACCATATATTTT
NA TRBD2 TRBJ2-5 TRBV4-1 CASSQDQGSGSSETQYF TGCGCCAGCAGCCAAGATCAAGGTAGCGGGAGTTCGGAGACCCAGTACTTC
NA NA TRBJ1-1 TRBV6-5 CASSRMGAGTEAFF TGTGCCAGCAGTCGAATGGGGGCTGGTACTGAAGCTTTCTTT
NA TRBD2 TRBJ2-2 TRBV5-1 CASSPGDVSGSIAGELFF TGCGCCAGCAGCCCCGGGGATGTTAGCGGGAGTATCGCCGGGGAGCTGTTTTTT
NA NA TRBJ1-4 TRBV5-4 CASSLDPTNEKLFF TGTGCCAGCAGCCTAGATCCAACTAATGAAAAACTGTTTTTT
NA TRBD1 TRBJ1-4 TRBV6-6 CASRTGTGDEKLFF TGTGCCAGCAGAACCGGGACAGGGGATGAAAAACTGTTTTTT
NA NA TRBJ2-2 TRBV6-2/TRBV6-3 CASSDPGNLGTGELFF TGTGCCAGCAGTGACCCAGGGAACCTGGGCACCGGGGAGCTGTTTTTT
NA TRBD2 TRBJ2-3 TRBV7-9 CASSLGGGARDTQYF TGTGCCAGCAGCTTAGGGGGAGGGGCAAGAGATACGCAGTATTTT
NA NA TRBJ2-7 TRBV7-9 CASSLSYSWQYF TGTGCCAGCAGCTTATCGTACAGCTGGCAGTACTTC
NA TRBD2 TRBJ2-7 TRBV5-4 CASRVDIAGGREQYF TGTGCCAGCAGAGTCGATATAGCGGGAGGGCGCGAGCAGTACTTC
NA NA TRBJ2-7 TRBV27 CASSSKGVAGEGYEQYF TGTGCCAGCAGTTCTAAAGGTGTTGCAGGGGAGGGGTACGAGCAGTACTTC
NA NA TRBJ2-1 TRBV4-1 CASTSRARASYNEQFF TGCGCCAGCACCTCAAGGGCCAGGGCGTCCTACAATGAGCAGTTCTTC
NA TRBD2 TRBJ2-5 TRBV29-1 CSVGIPSGRASETQYF TGCAGCGTGGGAATCCCTAGCGGGAGGGCTTCAGAGACCCAGTACTTC
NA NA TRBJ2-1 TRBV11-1 CASSLEADPYNEQFF TGTGCCAGCAGCTTAGAGGCGGATCCCTACAATGAGCAGTTCTTC
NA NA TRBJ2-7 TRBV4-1 CASSPVVLAEYEQYF TGCGCCAGCAGTCCCGTAGTCCTAGCTGAATACGAGCAGTACTTC